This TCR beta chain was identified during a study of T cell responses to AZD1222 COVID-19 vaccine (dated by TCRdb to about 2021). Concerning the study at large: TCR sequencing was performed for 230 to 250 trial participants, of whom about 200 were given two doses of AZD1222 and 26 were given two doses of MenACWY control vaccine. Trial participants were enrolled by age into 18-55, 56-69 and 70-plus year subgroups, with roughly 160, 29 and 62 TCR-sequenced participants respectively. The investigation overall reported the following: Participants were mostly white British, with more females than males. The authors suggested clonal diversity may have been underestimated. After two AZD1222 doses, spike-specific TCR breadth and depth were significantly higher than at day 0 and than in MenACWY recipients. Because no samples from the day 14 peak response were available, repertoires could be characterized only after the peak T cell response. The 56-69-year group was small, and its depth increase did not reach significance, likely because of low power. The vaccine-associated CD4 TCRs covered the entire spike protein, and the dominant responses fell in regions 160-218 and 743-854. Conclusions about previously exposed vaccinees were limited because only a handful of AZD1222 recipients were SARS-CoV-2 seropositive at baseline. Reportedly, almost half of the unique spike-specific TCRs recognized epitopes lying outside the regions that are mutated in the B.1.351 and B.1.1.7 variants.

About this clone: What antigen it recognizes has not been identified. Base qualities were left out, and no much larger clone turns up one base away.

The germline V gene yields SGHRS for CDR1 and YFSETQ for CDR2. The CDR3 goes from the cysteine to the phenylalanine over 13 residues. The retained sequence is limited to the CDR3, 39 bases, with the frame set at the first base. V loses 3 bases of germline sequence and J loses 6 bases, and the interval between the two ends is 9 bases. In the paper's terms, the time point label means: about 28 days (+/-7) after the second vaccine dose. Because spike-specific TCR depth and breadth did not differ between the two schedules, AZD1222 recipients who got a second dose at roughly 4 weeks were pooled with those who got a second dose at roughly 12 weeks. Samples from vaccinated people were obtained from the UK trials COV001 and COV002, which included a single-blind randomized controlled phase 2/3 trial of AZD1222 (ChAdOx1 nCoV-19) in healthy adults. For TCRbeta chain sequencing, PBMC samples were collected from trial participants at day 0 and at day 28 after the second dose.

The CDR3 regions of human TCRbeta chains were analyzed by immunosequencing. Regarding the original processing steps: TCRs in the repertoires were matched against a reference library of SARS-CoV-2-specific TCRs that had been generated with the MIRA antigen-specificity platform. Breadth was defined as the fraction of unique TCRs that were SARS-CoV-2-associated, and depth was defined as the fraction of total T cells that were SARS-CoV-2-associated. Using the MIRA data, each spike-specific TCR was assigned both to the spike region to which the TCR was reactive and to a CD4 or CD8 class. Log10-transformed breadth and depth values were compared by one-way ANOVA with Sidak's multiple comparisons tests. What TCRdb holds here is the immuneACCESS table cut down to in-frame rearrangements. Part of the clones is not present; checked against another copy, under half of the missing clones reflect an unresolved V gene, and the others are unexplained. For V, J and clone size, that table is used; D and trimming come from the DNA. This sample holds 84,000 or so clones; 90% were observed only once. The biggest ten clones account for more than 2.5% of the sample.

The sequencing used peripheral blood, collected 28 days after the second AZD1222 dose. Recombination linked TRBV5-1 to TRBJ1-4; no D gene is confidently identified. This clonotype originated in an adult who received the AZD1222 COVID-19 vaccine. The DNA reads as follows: TGCGCCAGCAGCTCAGTGCTAGATGAAAAACTGTTTTTT. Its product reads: CASSSVLDEKLFF.